This T cell receptor beta chain comes out of a study of Ad26.COV2.S vaccination and SARS-CoV-2 variants. The wider study: Donor was assigned to the Ad26.COV2.S arm of trial COV1001.

Data came from immunoSEQ multiplex PCR; TCRdb stores just in-frame clones and leaves some out. The sample has 200,000 to 250,000 clones; roughly 90% are singletons. With regard to this clone: Its antigen is undetermined.

Treatment of the sample: around 19 received Ad26.COV2.S at low or high dose, single or two shots; roughly five received placebo; per-sample allocation not given. Sampling was performed 63 days after the first vaccine or placebo injection. Vaccination used an Ad26 vector expressing Wuhan-strain SARS-CoV-2 spike. The junction had 8 bases not matched to a gene; V was cut back by 4 bases and J by 0 bases. The CDR3 sequence is 15 residues long. Looked up from germline, CDR1 is GTSNPN and CDR2 is SVGIG (reference sequence). Study results and caveats: Considerable breadth of spike-specific CD8+ and CD4+ T cell responses has reportedly been documented following vaccination. Vaccinees and placebo recipients showed similar non-spike TCR breadth.

The TCR originated in a person aged 18 to 59 who received the Ad26.COV2.S COVID-19 vaccine or a placebo. The input for sequencing was peripheral blood, taken in a trial of Ad26.COV2.S vaccine versus placebo. The rearrangement uses TRBV30 and TRBJ2-5; 7 bases fit TRBD2. CDR3 nucleotide sequence: TGTGCCTGGAACCCCGGGAGGCGCTACCAAGAGACCCAGTACTTC. It yields the protein CAWNPGRRYQETQYF.